This T cell receptor (beta chain) came from a study of blood T cells in healthy people across ages. Points from the study as a whole: Relative to aged donors, long-lived donors carried more naive CD4+ cells and displayed higher diversity.

Primers used in a second PCR of roughly 6 to 11 cycles were a sample-barcoded 5' primer and a J-beta primer mix. Each cDNA molecule, via a template-switch adaptor with 12 random nucleotides, was tagged. There were at least 3 million CDR3-containing paired-end reads obtained from each sample. Each CDR3 protein is one row after TCRdb ran MiXCR on the 5' RACE reads. The sample shows about 1.4 million distinct CDR3 sequences, around 55% of them seen only once. This clonotype was seen more than once but under ten times. Its antigen is currently unknown. Per germline, CDR1 SGHRS and CDR2 YFSETQ. V lost 5 bases, J lost 2 bases, and 19 bases lay in between. This CDR3 has 16 amino acids.

J is TRBJ1-1 and V is TRBV5-1; D is uncertain. This clonotype originated in a young man in good health. What was sequenced was blood. CDR3 DNA sequence: TGCGCCAGCAGTCATACAAATCGAGGGCCCAACACTGAAGCTTTCTTT. It codes for CASSHTNRGPNTEAFF.